This is a list of T cell receptor beta chains from one sample in a study of human T cells and chemical hapten exposure. TCRdb redid the calling of the RACE reads with MiXCR, one entry per CDR3 protein. The sample consists of 75,000 to 100,000 distinct CDR3 sequences, over 10% of them appearing once. Source: whole blood, taken in connection with sensitization to the hapten diphenylcyclopropenone (DPC). These receptors originate from a woman in her 40s with alopecia areata. Some clones in this sample may be carry-over from other donors' samples. Both conserved end residues are part of each CDR3. Each record gives: D gene, J gene, clone size, V gene, CDR3 DNA, CDR3 protein. D genes are given only for firm matches. Clone size appears in some rows only: once, few, many, or a class for an expanded clone.

NA	TRBJ2-7	NA	TRBV7-2	TGTGCCAGCAGCTTTGGCGCGTCATTTTACGAGCAGTACTTC	CASSFGASFYEQYF
NA	TRBJ1-1	once	TRBV20-1	TGCAGTGCTAGAGATGCGGGGGTGAACACTGAAGCTTTCTTT	CSARDAGVNTEAFF
NA	TRBJ2-2	NA	TRBV29-1	TGCAGCGTTAAGGACAGGAACACCGGGGAGCTGTTTTTT	CSVKDRNTGELFF
TRBD1	TRBJ2-3	NA	TRBV11-2	TGTGCCAGCAGCTTAGGGACAGGCCCCACAGATACGCAGTATTTT	CASSLGTGPTDTQYF
NA	TRBJ2-7	few	TRBV9	TGTGCCAGCAGCGTAGGGCCGGGGAGCCCCTACGAGCAGTACTTC	CASSVGPGSPYEQYF
NA	TRBJ1-5	many	TRBV27	TGTGCCAGCAGTTTGGGCGGGGGGCTTCAGCCCCAGCATTTT	CASSLGGGLQPQHF
NA	TRBJ2-1	NA	TRBV24-1	TGTGCCACCATCGGGACGGACTCCAATGAGCAGTTCTTC	CATIGTDSNEQFF
TRBD2	TRBJ2-3	NA	TRBV4-2	TGTGCCAGCAGCCAAGGCGGGAGGGCCGGAGATACGCAGTATTTT	CASSQGGRAGDTQYF
NA	TRBJ1-2	NA	TRBV6-2/TRBV6-3	TGTGCCACCCGGACAGTATTCTATGGCTACACCTTC	CATRTVFYGYTF
TRBD1	TRBJ2-1	many	TRBV15	TGTGCCACCAGCGGGACAGGGGAATCGGATGAGCAGTTCTTC	CATSGTGESDEQFF
NA	TRBJ1-4	few	TRBV24-1	TGTGCCACCAGTGATGGGACGGAAAGAAATGAAAAACTGTTTTTT	CATSDGTERNEKLFF
TRBD2	TRBJ2-2	few	TRBV6-2/TRBV6-3	TGTGCCAGCAGTTACGGGCTAGCGGAGCTAATGGGGGAGCTGTTTTTT	CASSYGLAELMGELFF
TRBD1	TRBJ2-1	few	TRBV20-1	TGCAGTGCAACAACAGGGGGCCCCTACAATGAGCAGTTCTTC	CSATTGGPYNEQFF
NA	TRBJ1-5	many	TRBV5-5	TGTGCCAGCAGCTTGACCAGGGGCGCTCAGCCCCAGCATTTT	CASSLTRGAQPQHF
TRBD1	TRBJ2-7	NA	TRBV9	TGTGCCAGCAGCGTCACAGGGACAGACTCCTACGAGCAGTACTTC	CASSVTGTDSYEQYF
NA	TRBJ2-1	many	TRBV7-2	TGTGCCAGCAGCTATACTCTAGGCTTCAGCTCCTACAATGAGCAGTTCTTC	CASSYTLGFSSYNEQFF
NA	TRBJ1-4	many	TRBV19	TGTGCCAGTAGTGGAAGAGACAGTGAAAAACTGTTTTTT	CASSGRDSEKLFF
NA	TRBJ2-2	NA	TRBV6-5	TGTGCCAGCAGTTCTGGCAGGGGTCCCACCGGGGAGCTGTTTTTT	CASSSGRGPTGELFF
NA	TRBJ1-1	many	TRBV29-1	TGCAGCGTTGGGATCAGGTGGACTGAAGCTTTCTTT	CSVGIRWTEAFF
NA	TRBJ2-5	many	TRBV4-2	TGTGCCAGCAGCCAAGAGAGAGCAGCCCGGGAGACCCAGTACTTC	CASSQERAARETQYF
TRBD1	TRBJ1-5	NA	TRBV28	TGTGCCAGCAGTTGGTCGACAGGGGATCAGCCCCAGCATTTT	CASSWSTGDQPQHF
TRBD2	TRBJ2-1	few	TRBV12-3/TRBV12-4	TGTGCCTCCGGGGGGACCTACAATGAGCAGTTCTTC	CASGGTYNEQFF
NA	TRBJ1-3	many	TRBV7-2	TGTGCCAGCAGCTCCCCGGATACCACCATATATTTT	CASSSPDTTIYF
NA	TRBJ2-7	few	TRBV20-1	TGCAGTGCTAGAGATTTACACGAGCAGTACTTC	CSARDLHEQYF
NA	TRBJ2-3	many	TRBV29-1	TGCAGCGTTGAAGATATAGGCGGTCTCTCCACAAATACGCAGTATTTT	CSVEDIGGLSTNTQYF
NA	TRBJ2-7	NA	TRBV7-9	TGTGCCAGCAGTTCGACGGTCCTACCCTACGAGCAGTACTTC	CASSSTVLPYEQYF
TRBD1	TRBJ1-6	NA	TRBV28	TGTGCCAGCAGTCCCCAACAGGGGGCTAGTTCACCCCTCCACTTT	CASSPQQGASSPLHF
NA	TRBJ2-5	NA	TRBV29-1	TGCAGCGTTGATGGAGCGACGGAGACCCAGTACTTC	CSVDGATETQYF
NA	TRBJ1-1	NA	TRBV3-1	TGTGCCAGCAGCCACGGCGCCACGAACACTGAAGCTTTCTTT	CASSHGATNTEAFF
NA	TRBJ2-3	few	TRBV29-1	TGCAGCGTTGGACAGGGAGGATTAACAGATACGCAGTATTTT	CSVGQGGLTDTQYF
TRBD2	TRBJ2-1	NA	TRBV28	TGTGCCAGCAAGACTAGCGGGAGTAACAATGAGCAGTTCTTC	CASKTSGSNNEQFF
TRBD1	TRBJ1-2	few	TRBV28	TGTGCCAGCACCCAGACAGGGGGCTATGGCTACACCTTC	CASTQTGGYGYTF
NA	TRBJ2-5	NA	TRBV6-5	TGTGCCAGCAGTTACTCGTCGGGGTTTGCCAGGAGCCAAGAGACCCAGTACTTC	CASSYSSGFARSQETQYF
NA	TRBJ1-2	few	TRBV12-3/TRBV12-4	TGTGCCAGCAGTCTTTCTCGATATGGCTACACCTTC	CASSLSRYGYTF
TRBD1	TRBJ2-7	many	TRBV23-1	TGCGCCAGCAGCCACCGGGACAGGAGCTCCTACGAGCAGTACTTC	CASSHRDRSSYEQYF
TRBD2	TRBJ2-1	many	TRBV6-6	TGTGCCAGCACCCACATGAGTAGCGGGAGGTTCAATGAGCAGTTCTTC	CASTHMSSGRFNEQFF
NA	TRBJ2-7	NA	TRBV25-1	TGTGCCAGCAGCAGGACGAGCTCCTACGAGCAGTACTTC	CASSRTSSYEQYF
NA	TRBJ2-5	few	TRBV28	TGTGCCAGCACCGACTGGGGGGCCGGAGAGACCCAGTACTTC	CASTDWGAGETQYF
TRBD2	TRBJ2-7	NA	TRBV12-3/TRBV12-4	TGTGCCAGCAGTTCGGGACTAGCGGCTTCCTACGAGCAGTACTTC	CASSSGLAASYEQYF
TRBD1	TRBJ1-1	NA	TRBV29-1	TGCAGCGGCGGGACAGGCACGTTTGGGGTCACTGAAGCTTTCTTT	CSGGTGTFGVTEAFF
TRBD1	TRBJ2-2	many	TRBV28	TGTGCCAGCAAGACCGGGACAGACACCGGGGAGCTGTTTTTT	CASKTGTDTGELFF
NA	TRBJ1-5	many	TRBV6-1	TGTGCCAGCAGTGAACGAGGGAACCAGCCCCAGCATTTT	CASSERGNQPQHF
NA	TRBJ1-1	NA	TRBV20-1	TGCAGTGCTAGAGTGGGGGCGAACACTGAAGCTTTCTTT	CSARVGANTEAFF
NA	TRBJ1-1	NA	TRBV2	TGTGCCAGCAGTGCCATCGTGGCTGAAGCTTTCTTT	CASSAIVAEAFF
TRBD1	TRBJ1-2	few	TRBV9	TGTGCCAGCAGCGTTACAGGGGGCGCTTATGGCTACACCTTC	CASSVTGGAYGYTF
NA	TRBJ2-3	NA	TRBV2	TGTGCCAGCAGTGAAACCCCGAGGGAGTATTTT	CASSETPREYF
NA	TRBJ2-2	NA	TRBV9	TGTGCCAGCAGCCCATCTGGGGCGGCGGGGAACACCGGGGAGCTGTTTTTT	CASSPSGAAGNTGELFF